Below, 5 T cell receptor beta chains from the same sample are listed, as sequenced in a study of T-cell reconstitution after alpha-beta-depleted transplantation in children listed by TCRdb under 2016. Library preparation employed PCR. Instrument used: Illumina HiSeq 2500. Molecular barcoding was employed in the preparation of TCR libraries, with unique molecular identifiers being used to normalize TCRbeta repertoire quantification. The raw public reads went through TCRdb reprocessing: fastp at Q25, MiXCR clone calling, in-frame beta chains kept. Each CDR3 protein gets just one entry, which takes the most common genes and DNA from the rows behind it. This sample holds approximately 650,000 distinct CDR3 sequences; approximately 14% were observed only once. The ten top clones hold 0.79% of the sample. Read against the paper, the sample's treatment or condition label means: allogeneic hematopoietic cell transplantation with graft depleted of TCRalphabeta T cells and CD19 B cells.

The sequencing here drew on PBMCs, taken before TCRalphabeta/CD19-depleted stem cell transplant. These receptors were collected from a girl aged 2 to 10 with congenital amegakaryocytic thrombocytopenia, due to receive a stem cell transplant.

This clonotype was seen more than once but under ten times. The genes are TRBV5-4 and TRBJ2-2, with 16 bases lining up with TRBD2. The CDR3 contains 21 residues. Germline values: CDR1 SGHNT, CDR2 YYREEE (reference sequence). With V trimmed by 1 base and J by 5 bases, 14 bases remained unmatched. CDR3 DNA: TGTGCCAGCAGCTTGAGGCCGGGACTAGCGGGAGGGCCGTTTGGAACCGGGGAGCTGTTTTTT. Amino acid sequence: CASSLRPGLAGGPFGTGELFF.

There are many counts of this clonotype. The CDR3 sequence: CASSFAGAAEQFF. The CDR3 DNA follows: TGTGCCAGCAGTTTTGCGGGAGCGGCTGAGCAGTTCTTC. The chain employs TRBV27 and TRBJ2-1, with 7 bases matching TRBD2. With 3 bases clipped from V and 9 bases from J, the junction kept 5 bases outside the gene matches. The length of the CDR3 is 13 residues. Germline CDR1 is MNHEY and CDR2 is SMNVEV (reference sequence).

This clonotype was detected ten times or more. J is TRBJ2-1 and V is TRBV24-1; 7 nucleotides match TRBD1. The CDR3 loop spans 13 amino acids. Germline CDR1 reads KGHDR; CDR2 reads SFDVKD. V trimming: 7 bases; J trimming: 6 bases; junction bases outside the gene matches: 5. CDR3 bases: TGTGCCACCAGCGGGACAGTCTTCAATGAGCAGTTCTTC. Translating it yields CATSGTVFNEQFF.

The CDR3 region is CSARDQASGYNEQFF. The CDR3 DNA reads TGCAGTGCTAGAGACCAGGCTAGCGGGTACAATGAGCAGTTCTTC. The V and J genes are TRBV20-1 and TRBJ2-1; 8 nucleotides agree with TRBD2. V lost 0 bases, J lost 4 bases, and 5 bases stayed unmatched. This CDR3 region has 15 residues. Germline V CDR1 and CDR2: DFQATT, SNEGSKA (reference sequence).

The chain is built from TRBV6-2 or TRBV6-3 and TRBJ2-2, with D unresolved. Deletions cut 7 bases from V and 1 base from J, with 4 bases between. This CDR3 contains 12 residues. Germline CDR1 is MNHEY and CDR2 is SVGEGT. The CDR3 here is CASIENTGELFF. The CDR3 nucleotides read TGTGCCAGCATTGAGAACACCGGGGAGCTGTTTTTT.